A selection of T cell receptor beta chains follows, all from one sample in a study of blood T cell repertoires in COVID-19. The method was immunoSEQ multiplex PCR; TCRdb's version includes in-frame clones alone and lacks a portion of them. Of a few hundred thousand clones listed, about 85% are singletons. The specimen sequenced was PBMCs or T cells enriched from blood (not recorded which). Receptor source: a middle-aged man who had recovered from COVID-19. The CDR3 runs from the conserved cysteine through the conserved F or W. Fields, in order: J gene, clone size, V gene, D gene, CDR3 DNA, CDR3 protein. A D gene is named only where the DNA matches it firmly. The size field is filled for only some rows; it gives once, few, many or a size class.

TRBJ2-5	once	TRBV6-5	-	TGTGCCAGCAGTTACTCGGCCCTCACCTCGCGGGAGACCCAGTACTTC	CASSYSALTSRETQYF
TRBJ1-5	-	TRBV5-5	-	TGTGCCAGCAGCCCCTCGGGGGGCAATCAGCCCCAGCATTTT	CASSPSGGNQPQHF
TRBJ2-2	-	TRBV9	-	TGTGCCAGCAGCGTAGCTGGAGCTAACACCGGGGAGCTGTTTTTT	CASSVAGANTGELFF
TRBJ2-5	-	TRBV9	TRBD2	TGTGCCAGCAGCGTACGTGGGAGGGCCGGAGAGACCCAGTACTTC	CASSVRGRAGETQYF
TRBJ1-3	-	TRBV28	TRBD1	TGTGCCAGCAGTTCCCGACAGGGAAGATCTGGAAACACCATATATTTT	CASSSRQGRSGNTIYF
TRBJ2-3	-	TRBV27	TRBD2	TGTGCCAGCAGTCTCATCGGTGGGACTAGGGGAGATACGCAGTATTTT	CASSLIGGTRGDTQYF
TRBJ2-1	-	TRBV27	-	TGTGCCAGCAGTAGCGGCCGCCCCAATGAGCAGTTCTTC	CASSSGRPNEQFF
TRBJ1-2	-	TRBV24-1	-	TGTGCCACCAGTGATTTGACCCGGAACTATGGCTACACCTTC	CATSDLTRNYGYTF
TRBJ2-1	-	TRBV6-2/TRBV6-3	TRBD2	TGTGCCAGCAGTTCGGCTAGCGGGAGGGCTGAGCAGTTCTTC	CASSSASGRAEQFF
TRBJ1-3	-	TRBV30	-	TGTGCCTGGCAGGAAGGTGGAAACACCATATATTTT	CAWQEGGNTIYF
TRBJ2-7	-	TRBV11-2	-	TGTGCCAGCAGCTTCCCAGGAGGAGTCGAGCAGTACTTC	CASSFPGGVEQYF
TRBJ1-3	-	TRBV5-1	-	TGCGCCAGCAGCTTGGATTCGGGTGGCTCTGGAAACACCATATATTTT	CASSLDSGGSGNTIYF
TRBJ2-7	once	TRBV12-5	TRBD1	TGTGCTAGTGGTTTGGTACTCATGGGCAGGGGGCGTTATCACGAGCAGTACTTC	CASGLVLMGRGRYHEQYF
TRBJ1-2	-	TRBV28	-	TGTGCCAGCGCCTTGGCCCGAATATATTATGGCTACACCTTC	CASALARIYYGYTF
TRBJ2-5	-	TRBV6-5	-	TGTGCCAGCAGACCAACAGGGAGTGGAGAGACCCAGTACTTC	CASRPTGSGETQYF
TRBJ2-1	few	TRBV28	TRBD2	TGTGCCAGCAGTGTAGCGGGAAGGACCTACAATGAGCAGTTCTTC	CASSVAGRTYNEQFF
TRBJ2-6	-	TRBV10-3	-	TGTGCCATCAGTGGAGGGCTAGCCGTGGAAGGGGCCAACGTCCTGACTTTC	CAISGGLAVEGANVLTF
TRBJ1-1	-	TRBV28	-	TGTGCCAGCAGTTTTACTACGCAGCCCTACCTCTTT	CASSFTTQPYLF
TRBJ1-2	-	TRBV4-1	-	TGCGCCAGCAGCCAAGTGGGCGTACCTAACTATGGCTACACCTTC	CASSQVGVPNYGYTF
TRBJ2-4	-	TRBV4-1	-	TGCGCCAGCAGCCAAGAAGGGGGCGGGGGGATGTACATTCAGTACTTC	CASSQEGGGGMYIQYF
TRBJ1-2	few	TRBV28	-	TGTGCCAGCAGTACAGGGACGGGGTATGGCTACACCTTC	CASSTGTGYGYTF
TRBJ1-2	-	TRBV6-5	-	TGTGCCAGCAGTTACTCTAGAACAGCCTATGGCTACACCTTC	CASSYSRTAYGYTF
TRBJ2-2	once	TRBV4-1	-	TGCGCCAGCAGCCATGTGACTACGGGGACCGGGGAGCTGTTTTTT	CASSHVTTGTGELFF
TRBJ2-3	-	TRBV9	-	TGTGCCAGCAGCGTAGCTACGGCAGATACGCAGTATTTT	CASSVATADTQYF